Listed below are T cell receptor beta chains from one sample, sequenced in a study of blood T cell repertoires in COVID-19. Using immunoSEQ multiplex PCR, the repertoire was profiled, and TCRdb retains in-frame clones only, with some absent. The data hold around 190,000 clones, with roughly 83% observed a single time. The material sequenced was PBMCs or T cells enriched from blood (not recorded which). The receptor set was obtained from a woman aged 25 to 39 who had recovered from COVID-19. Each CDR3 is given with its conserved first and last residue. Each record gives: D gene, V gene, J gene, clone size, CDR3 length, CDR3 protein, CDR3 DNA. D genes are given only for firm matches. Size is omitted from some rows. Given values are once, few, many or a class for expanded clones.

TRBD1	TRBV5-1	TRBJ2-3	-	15	CARKRQGVFTDTQYF	TGCGCCAGAAAACGACAGGGTGTATTCACAGATACGCAGTATTTT
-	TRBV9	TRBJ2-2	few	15	CASSVGGVNTGELFF	TGTGCCAGCAGCGTAGGCGGGGTGAACACCGGGGAGCTGTTTTTT
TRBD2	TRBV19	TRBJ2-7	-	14	CASRTSGRDDEQYF	TGTGCCAGTAGAACTAGCGGGAGGGACGACGAGCAGTACTTC
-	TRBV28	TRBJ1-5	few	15	CATKNREYSNQPQHF	TGTGCCACCAAAAACAGGGAGTATAGCAATCAGCCCCAGCATTTT
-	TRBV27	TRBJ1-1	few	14	CASTALGQNTEAFF	TGTGCCAGCACCGCCTTGGGACAGAACACTGAAGCTTTCTTT
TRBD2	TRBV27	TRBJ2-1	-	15	CASSLGLAGINEQFF	TGTGCCAGCAGTTTAGGACTAGCGGGAATCAATGAGCAGTTCTTC
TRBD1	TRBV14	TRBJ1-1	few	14	CASSQRTGVAEAFF	TGTGCCAGCAGCCAAAGGACAGGGGTGGCTGAAGCTTTCTTT
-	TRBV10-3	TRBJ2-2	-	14	CAIMKGANTGELFF	TGTGCCATCATGAAGGGAGCGAACACCGGGGAGCTGTTTTTT
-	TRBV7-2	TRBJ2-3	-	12	CASSPATDTQYF	TGTGCCAGCAGCCCCGCTACCGATACGCAGTATTTT
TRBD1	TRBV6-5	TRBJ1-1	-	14	CASTRDRGGTEAFF	TGTGCCAGCACCCGCGACAGGGGGGGGACTGAAGCTTTCTTT
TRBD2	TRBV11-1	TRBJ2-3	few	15	CASSPGTSIRDTQYF	TGTGCCAGCAGCCCCGGGACTAGCATAAGAGATACGCAGTATTTT
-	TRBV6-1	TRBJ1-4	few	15	CASSDLGGGGEKLFF	TGTGCCAGCAGTGACCTTGGGGGAGGGGGTGAAAAACTGTTTTTT
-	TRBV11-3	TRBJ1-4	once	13	CASKRGTGEKLFF	TGTGCCAGCAAGCGGGGAACCGGTGAAAAACTGTTTTTT
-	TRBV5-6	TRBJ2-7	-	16	CASSLSWRAEQYEQYF	TGTGCCAGCAGCTTGTCATGGAGGGCCGAACAGTACGAGCAGTACTTC
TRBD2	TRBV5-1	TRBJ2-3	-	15	CASSFGLADTDTQYF	TGCGCCAGCAGCTTCGGCCTAGCGGACACAGATACGCAGTATTTT
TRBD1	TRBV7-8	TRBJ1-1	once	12	CASSQGGLEAFF	TGTGCCAGCAGTCAGGGGGGCCTTGAAGCTTTCTTT
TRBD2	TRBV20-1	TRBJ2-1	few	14	CSASTAGVRNEQFF	TGCAGTGCTAGTACTGCGGGAGTGAGGAATGAGCAGTTCTTC
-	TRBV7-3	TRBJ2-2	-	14	CASSPPRRTGELFF	TGTGCCAGCAGCCCACCTAGACGCACCGGGGAGCTGTTTTTT
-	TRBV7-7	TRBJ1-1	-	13	CASSQGRNTEAFF	TGTGCTAGCAGCCAGGGTAGGAACACTGAAGCTTTCTTT
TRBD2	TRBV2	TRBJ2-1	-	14	CASSESPSGGEQFF	TGTGCCAGCAGTGAATCACCTAGCGGGGGTGAGCAGTTCTTC
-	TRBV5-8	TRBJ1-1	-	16	CASSLGQPLGGTEAFF	TGTGCCAGCAGCTTGGGACAGCCCTTGGGGGGCACTGAAGCTTTCTTT
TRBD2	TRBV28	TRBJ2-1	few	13	CASRAGGPVEQFF	TGTGCCAGCCGGGCGGGGGGGCCTGTTGAGCAGTTCTTC
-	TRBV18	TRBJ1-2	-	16	CASSPIVEPGGYGYTF	TGTGCCAGCTCACCAATCGTGGAGCCGGGGGGCTATGGCTACACCTTC
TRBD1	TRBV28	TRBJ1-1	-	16	CASSDTDRGMNTEAFF	TGTGCCAGCAGCGATACGGACAGGGGCATGAACACTGAAGCTTTCTTT
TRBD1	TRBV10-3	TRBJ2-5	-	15	CAIRNGTVLGKTQYF	TGTGCCATCAGAAACGGGACAGTCCTAGGAAAGACCCAGTACTTC
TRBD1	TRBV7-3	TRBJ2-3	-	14	CASSLNRGADTQYF	TGTGCCAGCAGCTTAAACAGGGGGGCAGATACGCAGTATTTT
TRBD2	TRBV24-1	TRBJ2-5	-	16	CATSPTSGGASETQYF	TGTGCCACCAGTCCGACTAGCGGGGGGGCCTCGGAGACCCAGTACTTC
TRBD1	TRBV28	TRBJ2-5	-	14	CASSQTGWRETQYF	TGTGCCAGCAGTCAGACAGGGTGGAGGGAGACCCAGTACTTC
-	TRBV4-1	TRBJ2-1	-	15	CASSRDQGSGNEQFF	TGCGCCAGCAGCCGGGACCAGGGGAGTGGCAATGAGCAGTTCTTC
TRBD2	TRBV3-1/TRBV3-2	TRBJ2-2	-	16	CASGTSGAANTGELFF	TGTGCCAGCGGGACTAGCGGGGCTGCGAACACCGGGGAGCTGTTTTTT
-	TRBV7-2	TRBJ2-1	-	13	CASSLGQSNEQFF	TGTGCCAGCAGCTTAGGGCAGTCTAATGAGCAGTTCTTC
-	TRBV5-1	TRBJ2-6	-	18	CASSHGAISFEGANVLTF	TGCGCCAGCAGCCATGGAGCTATATCGTTTGAGGGGGCCAACGTCCTGACTTTC
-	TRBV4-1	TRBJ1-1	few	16	CASRAGREQTVWRAFF	TGCGCCAGCAGAGCCGGACGGGAGCAAACGGTATGGCGAGCTTTCTTT
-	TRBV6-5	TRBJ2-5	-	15	CASSPETGRGETQYF	TGTGCCAGCAGCCCCGAGACAGGACGGGGAGAGACCCAGTACTTC
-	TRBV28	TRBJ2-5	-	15	CASSLYGHRAGTQYF	TGTGCCAGCAGTTTATATGGACACCGAGCGGGGACCCAGTACTTC
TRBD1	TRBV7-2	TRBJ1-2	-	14	CASSLFQGEHGYTF	TGTGCCAGCAGCTTGTTTCAGGGGGAACATGGCTACACCTTC
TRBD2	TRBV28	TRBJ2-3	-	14	CASRAGGSTDTQYF	TGTGCCAGCCGAGCGGGAGGGAGCACAGATACGCAGTATTTT
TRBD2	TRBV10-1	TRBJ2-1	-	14	CASGLAGGLNEQFF	TGCGCCAGCGGACTAGCGGGGGGGTTAAATGAGCAGTTCTTC
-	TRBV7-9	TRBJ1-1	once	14	CASSLQELNTEAFF	TGTGCCAGCAGCTTACAGGAATTGAACACTGAAGCTTTCTTT
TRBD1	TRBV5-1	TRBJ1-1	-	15	CASRPQGAGDTEAFF	TGCGCCAGCCGACCTCAGGGGGCGGGGGACACTGAAGCTTTCTTT
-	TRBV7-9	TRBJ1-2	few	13	CASSWDTNYGYTF	TGTGCCAGCAGCTGGGACACTAACTATGGCTACACCTTC
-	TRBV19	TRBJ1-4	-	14	CASSMDRKNEKLFF	TGTGCCAGTAGTATGGACAGAAAGAATGAAAAACTGTTTTTT
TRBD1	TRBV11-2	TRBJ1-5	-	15	CASSVRTGPNQPQHF	TGTGCCAGCAGCGTCAGGACAGGTCCTAATCAGCCCCAGCATTTT
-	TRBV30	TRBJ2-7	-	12	CASNSGDGEQYF	TGTGCCTCGAACTCCGGGGATGGCGAGCAGTACTTC
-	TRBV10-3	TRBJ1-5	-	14	CAISMTDSNQPQHF	TGTGCCATCAGTATGACAGATAGCAATCAGCCCCAGCATTTT
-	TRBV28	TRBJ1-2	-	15	CASSPPPAGRNGYTF	TGTGCCAGCAGTCCACCCCCCGCGGGCCGCAATGGCTACACCTTC
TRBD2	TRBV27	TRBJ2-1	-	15	CASSYAGGFYNEQFF	TGTGCCAGCAGTTATGCGGGGGGTTTTTACAATGAGCAGTTCTTC
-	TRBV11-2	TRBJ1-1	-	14	CASSLLQGGTEAFF	TGTGCCAGCAGCTTACTACAGGGTGGCACTGAAGCTTTCTTT
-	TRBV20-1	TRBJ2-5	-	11	CSARTVQTQYF	TGCAGTGCTAGGACAGTGCAGACCCAGTACTTC
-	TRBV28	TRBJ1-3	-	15	CASSSGLLSGNTIYF	TGTGCCAGCAGTTCTGGGCTCCTCTCTGGAAACACCATATATTTT
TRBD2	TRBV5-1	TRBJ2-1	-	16	CASSAGTSGRYNEQFF	TGCGCCAGCAGCGCGGGGACTAGCGGGAGGTACAATGAGCAGTTCTTC
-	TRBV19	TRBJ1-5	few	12	CASGLVGQPQHF	TGTGCCAGTGGACTCGTCGGACAGCCCCAGCATTTT
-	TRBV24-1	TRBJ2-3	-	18	CATSDRKTGPGVTDTQYF	TGTGCCACCAGTGATCGAAAAACAGGGCCCGGAGTCACAGATACGCAGTATTTT
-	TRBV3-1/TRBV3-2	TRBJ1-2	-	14	CASSLQARDSGYTF	TGTGCCAGCAGCCTCCAGGCCAGGGACTCTGGCTACACCTTC